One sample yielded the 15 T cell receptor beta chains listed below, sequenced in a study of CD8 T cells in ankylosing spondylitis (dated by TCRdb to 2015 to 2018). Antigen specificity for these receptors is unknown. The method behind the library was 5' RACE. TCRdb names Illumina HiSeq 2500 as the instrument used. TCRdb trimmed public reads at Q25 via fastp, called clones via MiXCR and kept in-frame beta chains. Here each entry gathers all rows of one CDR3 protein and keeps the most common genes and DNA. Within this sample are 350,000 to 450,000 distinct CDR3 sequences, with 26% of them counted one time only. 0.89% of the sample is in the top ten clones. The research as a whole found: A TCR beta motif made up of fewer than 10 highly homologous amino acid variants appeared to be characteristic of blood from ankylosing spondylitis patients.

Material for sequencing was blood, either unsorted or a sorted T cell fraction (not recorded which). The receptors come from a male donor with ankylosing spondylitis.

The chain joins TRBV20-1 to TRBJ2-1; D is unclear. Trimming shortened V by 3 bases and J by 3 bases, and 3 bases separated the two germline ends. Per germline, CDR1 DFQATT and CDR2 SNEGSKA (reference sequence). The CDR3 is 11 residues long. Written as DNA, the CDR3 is TGCAGTGCTAGCGTCTACAATGAGCAGTTCTTC. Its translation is CSASVYNEQFF.

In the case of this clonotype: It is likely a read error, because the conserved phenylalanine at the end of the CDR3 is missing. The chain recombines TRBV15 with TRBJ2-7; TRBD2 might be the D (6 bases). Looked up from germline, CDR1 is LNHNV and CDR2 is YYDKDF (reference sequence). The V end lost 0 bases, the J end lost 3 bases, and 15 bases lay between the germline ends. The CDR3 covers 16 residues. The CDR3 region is CATSREGGRGHYEQYL. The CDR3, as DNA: TGTGCCACCAGCAGAGAGGGGGGACGTGGTCACTACGAGCAGTACCTC.

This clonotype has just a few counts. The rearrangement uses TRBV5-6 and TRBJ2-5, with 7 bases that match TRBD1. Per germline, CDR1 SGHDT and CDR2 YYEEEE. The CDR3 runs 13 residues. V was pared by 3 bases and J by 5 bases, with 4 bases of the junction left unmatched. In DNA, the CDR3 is TGTGCCAGCAGCTGGACAGGAGTGGAGACCCAGTACTTC. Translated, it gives CASSWTGVETQYF.

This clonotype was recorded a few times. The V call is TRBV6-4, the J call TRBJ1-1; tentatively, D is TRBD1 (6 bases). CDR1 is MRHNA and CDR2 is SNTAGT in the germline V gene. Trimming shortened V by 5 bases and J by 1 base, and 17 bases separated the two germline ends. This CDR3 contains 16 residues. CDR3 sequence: CASSSDRAARNTEAFF. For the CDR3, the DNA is TGTGCCAGCAGTTCGGACAGAGCCGCCCGGAACACTGAAGCTTTCTTT.

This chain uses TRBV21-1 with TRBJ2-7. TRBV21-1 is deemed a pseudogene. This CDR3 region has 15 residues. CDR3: CASSNCRNGSYEQYV. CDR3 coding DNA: TGTGCCAGCAGCAATTGCAGAAATGGCTCCTACGAGCAGTACGTC.

Written as DNA, the CDR3 is TGTGCCACCAGTGATCCCCCGGGACTAGCGGGAGTGATCGGGGAGCTGTTTTTT. Amino acid sequence: CATSDPPGLAGVIGELFF. This chain joins TRBV24-1 and TRBJ2-2; TRBD2 matches at 14 bases. The CDR3 is 18 amino acids. V gave up 3 bases and J gave up 7 bases; unmatched junction bases: 9. Germline V gene data show CDR1 as KGHDR and CDR2 as SFDVKD.

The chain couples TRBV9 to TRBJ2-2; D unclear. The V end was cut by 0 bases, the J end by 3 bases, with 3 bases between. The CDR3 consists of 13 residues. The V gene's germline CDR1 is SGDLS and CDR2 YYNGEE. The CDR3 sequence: CASSVDYTGELFF. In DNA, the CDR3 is TGTGCCAGCAGCGTAGACTACACCGGGGAGCTGTTTTTT.

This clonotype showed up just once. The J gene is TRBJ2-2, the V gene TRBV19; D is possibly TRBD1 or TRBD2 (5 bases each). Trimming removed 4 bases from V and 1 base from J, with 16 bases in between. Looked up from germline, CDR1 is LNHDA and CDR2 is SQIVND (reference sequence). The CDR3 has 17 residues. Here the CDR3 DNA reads TGTGCCAGTAGTAGGGCCCGGGGACGGAAGAACACCGGGGAGCTGTTTTTT. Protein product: CASSRARGRKNTGELFF.

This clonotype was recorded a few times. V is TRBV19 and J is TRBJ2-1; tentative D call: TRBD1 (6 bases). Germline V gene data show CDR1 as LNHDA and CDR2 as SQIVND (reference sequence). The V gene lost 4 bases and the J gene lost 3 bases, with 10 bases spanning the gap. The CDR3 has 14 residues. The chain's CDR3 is CASSTQGYYNEQFF. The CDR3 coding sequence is TGTGCCAGTAGTACACAGGGCTACTACAATGAGCAGTTCTTC.

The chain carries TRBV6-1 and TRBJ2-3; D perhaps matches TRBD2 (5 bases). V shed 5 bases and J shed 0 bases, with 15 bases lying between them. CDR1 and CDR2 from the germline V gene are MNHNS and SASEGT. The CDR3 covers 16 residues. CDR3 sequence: CASSPRGKTSTDTQYF. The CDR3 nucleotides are TGTGCCAGCAGTCCTAGAGGGAAAACTAGCACAGATACGCAGTATTTT.

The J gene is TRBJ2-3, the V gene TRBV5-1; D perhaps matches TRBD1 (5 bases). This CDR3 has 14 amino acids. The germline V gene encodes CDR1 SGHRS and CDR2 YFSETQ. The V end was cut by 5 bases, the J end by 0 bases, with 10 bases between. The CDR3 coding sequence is TGCGCCAGCAGGACAGAGACTAGCACAGATACGCAGTATTTT. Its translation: CASRTETSTDTQYF.

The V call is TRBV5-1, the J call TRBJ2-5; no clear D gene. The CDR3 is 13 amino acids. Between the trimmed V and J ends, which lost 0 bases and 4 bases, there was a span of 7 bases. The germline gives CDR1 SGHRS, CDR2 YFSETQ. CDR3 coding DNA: TGCGCCAGCAGCTTGGCAACGGGAGAGACCCAGTACTTC. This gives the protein CASSLATGETQYF. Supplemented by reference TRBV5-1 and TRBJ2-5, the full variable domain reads KAGVTQTPRYLIKTRGQQVTLSCSPISGHRSVSWYQQTPGQGLQFLFEYFSETQRNKGNFPGRFSGRQFSNSRSEMNVSTLELGDSALYLCASSLATGETQYFGPGTRLLVL.

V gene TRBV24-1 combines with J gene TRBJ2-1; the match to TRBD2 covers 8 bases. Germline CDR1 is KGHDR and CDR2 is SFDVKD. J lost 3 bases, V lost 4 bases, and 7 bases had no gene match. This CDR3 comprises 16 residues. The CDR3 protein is CATSEPGGTVYNEQFF. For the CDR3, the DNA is TGTGCCACCAGTGAACCGGGGGGGACTGTCTACAATGAGCAGTTCTTC.

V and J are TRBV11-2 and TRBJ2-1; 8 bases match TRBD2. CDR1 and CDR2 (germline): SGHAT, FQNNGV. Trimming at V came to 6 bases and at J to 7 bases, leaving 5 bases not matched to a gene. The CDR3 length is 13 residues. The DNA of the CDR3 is TGTGCCAGCAGGAGCGGGAGCGGTAATGAGCAGTTCTTC. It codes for CASRSGSGNEQFF.

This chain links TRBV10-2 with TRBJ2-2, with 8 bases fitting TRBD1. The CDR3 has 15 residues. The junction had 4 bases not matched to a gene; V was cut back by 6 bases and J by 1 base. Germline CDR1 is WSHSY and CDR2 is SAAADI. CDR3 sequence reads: CASRGQGGNTGELFF. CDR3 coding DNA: TGCGCCAGCAGAGGACAGGGTGGGAACACCGGGGAGCTGTTTTTT.